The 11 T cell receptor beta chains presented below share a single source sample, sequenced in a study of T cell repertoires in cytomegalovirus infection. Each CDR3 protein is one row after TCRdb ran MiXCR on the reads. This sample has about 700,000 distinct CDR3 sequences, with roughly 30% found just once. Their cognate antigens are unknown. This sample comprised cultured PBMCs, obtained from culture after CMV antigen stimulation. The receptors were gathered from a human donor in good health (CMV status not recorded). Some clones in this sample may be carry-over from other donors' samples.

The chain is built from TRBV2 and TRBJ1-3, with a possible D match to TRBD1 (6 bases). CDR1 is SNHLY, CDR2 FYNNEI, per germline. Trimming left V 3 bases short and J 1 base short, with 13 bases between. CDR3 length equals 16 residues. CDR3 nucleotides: TGTGCCAGCAGTGATAGGGGGGTTCTATCTGGAAACACCATATATTTT. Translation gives CASSDRGVLSGNTIYF.

CDR3 sequence: CASSPRTNRGDTQYF. CDR3 DNA: TGTGCCAGCAGCCCCCGAACTAATCGGGGGGATACGCAGTATTTT. V and J are TRBV7-6 and TRBJ2-3, with D perhaps TRBD2 (6 bases). V gave up 5 bases and J gave up 6 bases, with 18 bases separating them. The CDR3 is made up of 15 amino acids. The V gene's germline CDR1 is SGHVS and CDR2 FNYEAQ.

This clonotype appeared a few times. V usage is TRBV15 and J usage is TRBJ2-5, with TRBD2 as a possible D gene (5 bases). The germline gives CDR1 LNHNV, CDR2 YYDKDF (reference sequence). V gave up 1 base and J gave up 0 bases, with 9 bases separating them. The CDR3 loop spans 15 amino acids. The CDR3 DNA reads TGTGCCACCAGCAGAGGTGGGAGATACCAAGAGACCCAGTACTTC. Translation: CATSRGGRYQETQYF.

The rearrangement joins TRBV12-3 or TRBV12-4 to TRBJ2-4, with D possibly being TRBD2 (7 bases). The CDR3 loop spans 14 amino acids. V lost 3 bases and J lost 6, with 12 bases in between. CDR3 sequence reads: CASSLAGAVNIQYF. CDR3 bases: TGTGCCAGCAGTTTGGCGGGGGCCGTAAACATTCAGTACTTC.

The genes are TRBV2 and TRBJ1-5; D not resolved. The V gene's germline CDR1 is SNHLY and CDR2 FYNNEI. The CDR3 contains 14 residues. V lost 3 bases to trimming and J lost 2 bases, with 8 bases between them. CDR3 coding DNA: TGTGCCAGCAGTGAGGGCCGACGCAATCAGCCCCAGCATTTT. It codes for CASSEGRRNQPQHF.

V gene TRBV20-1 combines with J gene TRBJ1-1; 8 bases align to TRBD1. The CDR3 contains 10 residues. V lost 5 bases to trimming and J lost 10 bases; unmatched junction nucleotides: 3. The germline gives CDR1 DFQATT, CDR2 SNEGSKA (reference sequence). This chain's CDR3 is CSAGQGRAFF. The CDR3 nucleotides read TGCAGTGCTGGACAGGGCCGAGCTTTCTTT.

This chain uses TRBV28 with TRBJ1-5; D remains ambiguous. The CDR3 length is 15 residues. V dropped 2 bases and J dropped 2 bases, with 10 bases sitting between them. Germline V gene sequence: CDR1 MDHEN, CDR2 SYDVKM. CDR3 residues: CASSLVPWGNQPQHF. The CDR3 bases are TGTGCCAGCAGTTTAGTGCCGTGGGGCAATCAGCCCCAGCATTTT.

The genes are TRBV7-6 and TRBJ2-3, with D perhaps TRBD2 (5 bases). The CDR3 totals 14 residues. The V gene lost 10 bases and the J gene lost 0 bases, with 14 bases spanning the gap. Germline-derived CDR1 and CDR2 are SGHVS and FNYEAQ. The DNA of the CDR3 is TGTGCCACTACGGGTCGGGGTAGCACAGATACGCAGTATTTT. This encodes CATTGRGSTDTQYF. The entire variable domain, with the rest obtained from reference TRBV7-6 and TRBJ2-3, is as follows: GAGVSQSPRYKVTKRGQDVALRCDPISGHVSLYWYRQALGQGPEFLTYFNYEAQQDKSGLPNDRFSAERPEGSISTLTIQRTEQRDSAMYRCATTGRGSTDTQYFGPGTRLTVL.

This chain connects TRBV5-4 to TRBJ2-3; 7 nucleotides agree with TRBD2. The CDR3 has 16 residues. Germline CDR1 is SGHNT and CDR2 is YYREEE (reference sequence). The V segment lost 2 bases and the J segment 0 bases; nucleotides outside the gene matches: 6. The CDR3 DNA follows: TGTGCCAGCAGCTTAAGGCGGGAGCCTAGCACAGATACGCAGTATTTT. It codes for CASSLRREPSTDTQYF.

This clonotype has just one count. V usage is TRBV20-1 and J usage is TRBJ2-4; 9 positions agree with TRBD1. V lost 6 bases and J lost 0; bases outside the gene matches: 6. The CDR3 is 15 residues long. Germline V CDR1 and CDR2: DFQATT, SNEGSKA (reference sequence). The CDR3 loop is CSAGQGSLAKNIQYF. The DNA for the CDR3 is TGCAGTGCGGGACAGGGCTCGTTAGCCAAAAACATTCAGTACTTC.

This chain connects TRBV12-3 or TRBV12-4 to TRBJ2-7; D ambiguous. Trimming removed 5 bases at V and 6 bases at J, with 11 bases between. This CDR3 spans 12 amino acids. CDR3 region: CASSRLRREQYF. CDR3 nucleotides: TGTGCCAGCAGTCGACTTCGACGCGAGCAGTACTTC.